This entry lists 27 T cell receptor beta chains sequenced from one sample in a study of shared T cell receptors in the human thymus (dated by TCRdb to the early 2020s). The library was produced with the immunoSEQ multiplex PCR assay. This is the immuneACCESS table as TCRdb keeps it, with only in-frame sequences that have V and J called. A part of the clones is gone; compared with another copy, unresolved V genes explain less than half, and the rest is unexplained. This sample gives 450,000 to 650,000 clones in total; roughly 74% of them show up just once. The ten largest clones add up to about 0.012% of the sample. These data were also filed under a second study, of human thymus T cells.

The sequencing sample was made of thymocytes. The receptors here all came from a boy under two years old with a congenital heart defect. Donor details come from another sample of the same person, matched by shared clones.

The chain uses TRBV6-5 and TRBJ1-2; 8 positions agree with TRBD1. The CDR3 consists of 13 residues. The V and J ends lost 5 bases and 4 bases, in that order; junction bases with no gene match: 3. The germline CDR1 and CDR2 sequences are MNHEY and SVGAGI. CDR3 bases: TGTGCCAGCAGTCGGACAGGGACCTATGGCTACACCTTC. This sequence encodes CASSRTGTYGYTF.

This clone has a single count. The chain combines TRBV27 with TRBJ2-1; no reliable D call. The CDR3 has 14 amino acids. The germline V and J ends were trimmed by 3 bases and 6 bases, with 12 bases remaining between them. Germline V gene lookup returns CDR1 MNHEY and CDR2 SMNVEV (reference sequence). Written as DNA, the CDR3 is TGTGCCAGCAGTTTCAGGTTGGGCTTCAATGAGCAGTTCTTC. Protein product: CASSFRLGFNEQFF.

The chain recombines TRBV28 with TRBJ2-7, with 8 bases that match TRBD1. The CDR3 consists of 12 residues. V was pared by 5 bases and J by 5 bases, with 2 bases of the junction left unmatched. In germline, CDR1 is MDHEN, CDR2 SYDVKM. Written as DNA, the CDR3 is TGTGCCAGCAGTGACAGGGGCCACGAGCAGTACTTC. Encoded protein: CASSDRGHEQYF.

This chain joins TRBV28 and TRBJ1-3; D unresolved. Germline CDR1 reads MDHEN; CDR2 reads SYDVKM. Between the trimmed V and J ends, which lost 5 bases and 0 bases, there was a span of 11 bases. The CDR3 consists of 15 residues. In nucleotides, the CDR3 is TGTGCCAGCAGTCCCTTACAGTTCTCTGGAAACACCATATATTTT. Protein sequence: CASSPLQFSGNTIYF.

V gene TRBV27 combines with J gene TRBJ1-4, with TRBD1 identical over 7 bases. The length of the CDR3 is 14 residues. CDR1 and CDR2 from the germline V gene are MNHEY and SMNVEV (reference sequence). V was clipped by 8 bases and J by 5 bases; unmatched bases: 8. CDR3 in DNA: TGTGCCAGCTCCACGACAGGGCCGAATGAAAAACTGTTTTTT. Translating gives CASSTTGPNEKLFF.

The V call is TRBV5-4, the J call TRBJ2-5; D perhaps matches TRBD2 (6 bases). The CDR3 has 14 residues. Germline CDR1 and CDR2: SGHNT and YYREEE (reference sequence). The germline V and J ends were trimmed by 3 bases and 6 bases, with 15 bases remaining between them. The CDR3 coding sequence is TGTGCCAGCAGCTCGGGAGAGGGTATGAAGACCCAGTACTTC. The encoded protein is CASSSGEGMKTQYF.

The chain couples TRBV30 to TRBJ1-1; no definite D call. V lost 2 bases and J 2 bases, leaving 9 bases between the germline ends. Per germline, CDR1 GTSNPN and CDR2 SVGIG (reference sequence). This CDR3 contains 13 residues. The CDR3 DNA reads TGTGCCTGGAGTCTCACACGCAACACTGAAGCTTTCTTT. Translating it yields CAWSLTRNTEAFF.

The chain couples TRBV11-2 to TRBJ2-6, with D possibly matching TRBD1 (5 bases). Germline values: CDR1 SGHAT, CDR2 FQNNGV. The CDR3 consists of 18 residues. Trimming shortened V by 6 bases and J by 0 bases, and 18 bases separated the two germline ends. CDR3: CASRPLRTFSSGANVLTF. CDR3 nucleotide sequence: TGTGCCAGCAGGCCCCTAAGGACATTCAGCTCTGGGGCCAACGTCCTGACTTTC.

In its sample, this clone was seen once. The CDR3 is CSVECTSGRNTGELFF. For the CDR3, the DNA is TGCAGCGTTGAGTGCACTAGCGGGAGGAACACCGGGGAGCTGTTTTTT. The V call is TRBV29-1, the J call TRBJ2-2; TRBD2 agrees at 11 bases. Trimming removed 3 bases from V and 1 base from J; junction bases left unmatched: 4. The CDR3 runs 16 residues. Germline CDR1 is SQVTM and CDR2 is ANQGSEA.

This rearrangement joins TRBV28 to TRBJ2-7; 7 nucleotides match TRBD2. The CDR3 has 17 residues. Trimming removed 3 bases from V and 1 base from J; junction bases left unmatched: 12. Germline loops: CDR1 MDHEN, CDR2 SYDVKM. The CDR3 DNA is TGTGCCAGCAGTTTTGTGGGGCTTCTAGCGGATTCCTACGAGCAGTACTTC. Translation gives CASSFVGLLADSYEQYF. Full variable domain (outside the CDR3, taken from reference TRBV28 and TRBJ2-7): DVKVTQSSRYLVKRTGEKVFLECVQDMDHENMFWYRQDPGLGLRLIYFSYDVKMKEKGDIPEGYSVSREKKERFSLILESASTNQTSMYLCASSFVGLLADSYEQYFGPGTRLTVT.

V and J are TRBV27 and TRBJ2-7; D gene unclear. Trimming pared 8 bases from V and 1 base from J, leaving 9 bases between. Germline-derived CDR1 and CDR2 are MNHEY and SMNVEV (reference sequence). The CDR3 spans 12 residues. CDR3 DNA sequence: TGTGCCAGCCGAGGATCGTCCTACGAGCAGTACTTC. This encodes CASRGSSYEQYF.

The V gene is TRBV30, the J gene TRBJ2-7; 9 bases line up with TRBD1. Germline lookup yields CDR1 GTSNPN and CDR2 SVGIG (reference sequence). This CDR3 contains 13 residues. The J segment lost 5 bases and the V segment lost 0 bases, leaving 2 bases of the junction unmatched. CDR3 region: CAWSVGQGHEQYF. The CDR3 DNA follows: TGTGCCTGGAGTGTGGGACAGGGCCACGAGCAGTACTTC. The full variable domain, its missing parts supplied by reference TRBV30 and TRBJ2-7, is SQTIHQWPATLVQPVGSPLSLECTVEGTSNPNLYWYRQAAGRGLQLLFYSVGIGQISSEVPQNLSASRPQDRQFILSSKKLLLSDSGFYLCAWSVGQGHEQYFGPGTRLTVT.

The chain joins TRBV10-3 to TRBJ2-2; 8 nucleotides line up with TRBD2. V dropped 7 bases and J dropped 6; count of bases not matched to a gene: 4. Looked up from germline, CDR1 is ENHRY and CDR2 is SYGVKD. The CDR3 is 13 amino acids. The CDR3 sequence: CAITREGPGELFF. The CDR3 DNA reads as TGTGCCATCACTCGGGAGGGGCCCGGGGAGCTGTTTTTT.

V is TRBV29-1 and J is TRBJ2-7, with 7 bases that match TRBD2. Trimming took 0 bases from V and 3 from J; bases not matched to a gene: 8. In germline, CDR1 is SQVTM, CDR2 ANQGSEA. The CDR3 runs 15 residues. The CDR3 sequence is CSVEEGGPSLYEQYF. CDR3 coding DNA: TGCAGCGTTGAAGAGGGAGGGCCTTCCCTCTACGAGCAGTACTTC.

This clone was seen once. The chain carries TRBV10-3 and TRBJ1-1; the D is unclear. This CDR3 contains 14 residues. With 3 bases removed from V and 4 bases from J, the gap between germline ends came to 12 bases. Germline V gene data show CDR1 as ENHRY and CDR2 as SYGVKD. The CDR3 reads CAISDGWSGTEAFF. The CDR3 DNA reads TGTGCCATCAGTGATGGATGGAGTGGCACTGAAGCTTTCTTT.

V and J are TRBV7-9 and TRBJ1-1; D not resolved. Germline-derived CDR1 and CDR2 are SEHNR and FQNEAQ (reference sequence). V gave up 4 bases and J gave up 8 bases, with 23 bases separating them. CDR3 size: 16 residues. CDR3 sequence reads: CASSSPVREPSREAFF. Here the CDR3 DNA reads TGTGCCAGCAGCTCTCCCGTCCGGGAACCCAGCAGGGAAGCTTTCTTT. Looking up the rest from reference TRBV7-9 and TRBJ1-1 gives the full variable domain: DTGVSQNPRHKITKRGQNVTFRCDPISEHNRLYWYRQTLGQGPEFLTYFQNEAQLEKSRLLSDRFSAERPKGSFSTLEIQRTEQGDSAMYLCASSSPVREPSREAFFGQGTRLTVV.

The rearrangement uses TRBV2 and TRBJ2-7; D may be TRBD2 (7 bases). CDR3 size: 21 residues. CDR1 is SNHLY and CDR2 is FYNNEI in the germline V gene. Between the trimmed V and J ends, which lost 0 bases and 5 bases, there was a span of 32 bases. CDR3 sequence: CASSEAGGQGPFSVWGDEQYF. The CDR3 bases are TGTGCCAGCAGTGAAGCGGGGGGGCAGGGGCCCTTTTCGGTTTGGGGAGACGAGCAGTACTTC.

This clone showed up just a few times. The rearrangement joins TRBV29-1 to TRBJ2-1, with D unclear. Germline V lookup: CDR1 SQVTM, CDR2 ANQGSEA. CDR3 length: 13 amino acids. Trimming removed 8 bases from V and 0 bases from J, with 11 bases in between. CDR3 nucleotides: TGCAGCCCCTACCCCGCCTCCTACAATGAGCAGTTCTTC. As protein: CSPYPASYNEQFF.

V gene TRBV4-2 combines with J gene TRBJ2-3; D uncertain. From germline, CDR1 is LGHNA and CDR2 YNFKEQ. Trimming stripped 0 bases from V and 0 bases from J, with 19 bases between. This CDR3 spans 19 amino acids. The CDR3, as DNA: TGTGCCAGCAGCCAAGACGGTCCCCGGCGCCTAGGAAGCACAGATACGCAGTATTTT. Encoded protein: CASSQDGPRRLGSTDTQYF.

This chain connects TRBV19 to TRBJ1-5; D unclear. Germline values: CDR1 LNHDA, CDR2 SQIVND (reference sequence). This CDR3 region has 15 residues. V dropped 1 base and J dropped 0 bases, with 7 bases sitting between them. As DNA, the CDR3 is TGTGCCAGTAGTATAGGAGATTTTAGCAATCAGCCCCAGCATTTT. This gives the protein CASSIGDFSNQPQHF.

This chain links TRBV7-2 with TRBJ2-3; tentative D call: TRBD2 (6 bases). Germline lookup yields CDR1 SGHTA and CDR2 FQGNSA. Trimming cost V 2 bases and J 2 bases, with 14 bases left between them. This CDR3 has 16 amino acids. This CDR3 reads CASSLKVGGPTDTQYF. CDR3 DNA: TGTGCCAGCAGCTTAAAGGTGGGAGGCCCCACAGATACGCAGTATTTT.

This clone was found a few times. The gene calls are TRBV11-2 and TRBJ2-4, with TRBD2 matching over 8 bases. In germline, CDR1 is SGHAT, CDR2 FQNNGV. The CDR3 length is 14 residues. J gave up 8 bases and V 0 bases, and 3 bases lay outside the gene matches. DNA for the CDR3: TGTGCCAGCAGCTTAGATGGACTAGCCGACATTCAGTACTTC. This sequence encodes CASSLDGLADIQYF.

The CDR3 DNA sequence: TGTGCCAGCAGTACAGGGATAGCTGGGGCCAACGTCCTGACTTTC. Protein sequence: CASSTGIAGANVLTF. The chain links TRBV27 to TRBJ2-6; D possibly corresponds to TRBD1 (6 bases). With 5 bases removed from V and 2 bases from J, the gap between germline ends came to 10 bases. The germline V gene encodes CDR1 MNHEY and CDR2 SMNVEV (reference sequence). The CDR3 loop spans 15 amino acids.

J is TRBJ2-7 and V is TRBV5-4, with D maybe TRBD1 (6 bases). The CDR3 consists of 14 residues. Between the trimmed V and J ends, which lost 0 bases and 2 bases, there was a span of 9 bases. Per germline, CDR1 SGHNT and CDR2 YYREEE (reference sequence). The CDR3 region has the DNA TGTGCCAGCAGCTTGGAGGGGGTTACCTACGAGCAGTACTTC. Translation gives CASSLEGVTYEQYF.

This clone was observed a single time. The chain's CDR3 is CAISEGTGVGELFF. The CDR3 nucleotides read TGTGCCATCAGTGAAGGGACAGGGGTAGGGGAGCTGTTTTTT. This chain uses TRBV10-3 with TRBJ2-2; TRBD1 aligns across 10 bases. Trimming took 3 bases from V and 8 from J; bases not matched to a gene: 3. The germline V gene has CDR1 ENHRY and CDR2 SYGVKD. This CDR3 has 14 amino acids.

The chain employs TRBV7-8 and TRBJ1-4; a possible D gene is TRBD1 (5 bases). The CDR3 runs 14 residues. V shed 5 bases and J shed 4 bases, with 11 bases lying between them. CDR1 SGHVS and CDR2 FQNEAQ come from the germline V gene. The CDR3 DNA sequence: TGTGCCAGCAGCCCCGGGGGGGGTAATGAAAAACTGTTTTTT. This gives the protein CASSPGGGNEKLFF.

The CDR3, as DNA: TGTGCCAGCAGTGGCGGCCTAGCGGGGATCTACAATGAGCAGTTCTTC. This encodes CASSGGLAGIYNEQFF. The chain couples TRBV2 to TRBJ2-1; TRBD2 aligns across 9 bases. This CDR3 contains 16 residues. CDR1 and CDR2 from the germline V gene are SNHLY and FYNNEI. With V trimmed by 4 bases and J by 3 bases, 7 bases remained unmatched. The whole variable domain, filled in from reference TRBV2 and TRBJ2-1, reads EPEVTQTPSHQVTQMGQEVILRCVPISNHLYFYWYRQILGQKVEFLVSFYNNEISEKSEIFDDQFSVERPDGSNFTLKIRSTKLEDSAMYFCASSGGLAGIYNEQFFGPGTRLTVL.